This entry lists 18 T cell receptor beta chains sequenced from one sample in a study of radiotherapy plus CTLA-4 blockade in lung cancer. Generated by immunoSEQ multiplex PCR, the TCRdb table keeps only in-frame clones and is missing some. The sample records fewer than 55,000 clones, around 77% being singletons. Sequencing was performed on peripheral blood, taken from a patient treated with radiotherapy plus ipilimumab. These receptors were obtained from a human donor with non-small cell lung cancer whose response to radiotherapy plus ipilimumab could not be evaluated.

As DNA, the CDR3 is TGTGCCAGCAGCCCGGACATAAGCACAGATACGCAGTATTTT. Translation: CASSPDISTDTQYF. The J gene is TRBJ2-3, the V gene TRBV7-9; D possibly corresponds to TRBD1 (5 bases). Germline CDR1 reads SEHNR; CDR2 reads FQNEAQ (reference sequence). This CDR3 has 14 residues. V lost 5 bases, J lost 0 bases, and 9 bases lay in between.

This chain links TRBV4-2 with TRBJ2-1; D might be TRBD1 (6 bases). The V end lost 7 bases, the J end lost 5 bases, and 21 bases lay between the germline ends. Germline V gives CDR1 LGHNA, CDR2 YNFKEQ. The CDR3 covers 16 residues. In nucleotides, the CDR3 is TGTGCCAGCACGTCCACAGGGTTTAGGGTGGACAATGAGCAGTTCTTC. This sequence encodes CASTSTGFRVDNEQFF.

This chain joins TRBV6-4 and TRBJ1-6; 7 positions agree with TRBD1. The CDR3 extends over 13 amino acids. CDR1 and CDR2 (germline): MRHNA, SNTAGT. Trimming at V came to 5 bases and at J to 9 bases, leaving 4 bases not matched to a gene. The CDR3 nucleotides are TGTGCCAGCAGTCAGGGGGATTCTTCACCCCTCCACTTT. Its protein is CASSQGDSSPLHF.

V and J are TRBV7-2 and TRBJ2-7; TRBD1 matches at 9 bases. Germline V gene lookup returns CDR1 SGHTA and CDR2 FQGNSA. The junction had 14 bases not matched to a gene; V was cut back by 5 bases and J by 6 bases. The CDR3 is 16 residues long. CDR3: CASSPSRRQGGGEQYF. CDR3 nucleotide sequence: TGTGCCAGCAGCCCTAGTCGGAGACAGGGGGGGGGCGAGCAGTACTTC.

This clone has only a few counts. The chain employs TRBV13 and TRBJ1-2; D unresolved. V lost 2 bases and J 4 bases, leaving 14 bases between the germline ends. Per germline, CDR1 PRHDT and CDR2 FYEKMQ (reference sequence). The CDR3 sequence is 15 residues long. The CDR3 loop is CASSLSGEGGYGYTF. CDR3 DNA sequence: TGTGCCAGCAGCTTAAGCGGGGAGGGCGGCTATGGCTACACCTTC.

V and J are TRBV5-1 and TRBJ2-3; TRBD1 matches 7 bases. The CDR3 has 14 residues. CDR1 and CDR2 from the germline V gene are SGHRS and YFSETQ. V shed 0 bases and J 4 bases; nucleotides not matched to a gene: 2. This CDR3 reads CASSLGQGADTQYF. DNA of the CDR3: TGCGCCAGCAGCTTGGGACAGGGTGCAGATACGCAGTATTTT. Drawing the rest from reference TRBV5-1 and TRBJ2-3, the complete variable domain is KAGVTQTPRYLIKTRGQQVTLSCSPISGHRSVSWYQQTPGQGLQFLFEYFSETQRNKGNFPGRFSGRQFSNSRSEMNVSTLELGDSALYLCASSLGQGADTQYFGPGTRLTVL.

This clone was counted only a few times. This sequence joins TRBV2 and TRBJ2-5, with D hard to call. The germline V gene encodes CDR1 SNHLY and CDR2 FYNNEI. V was pared by 7 bases and J by 0 bases, with 9 bases between. The CDR3 length is 13 residues. The DNA for the CDR3 is TGTGCCAGCAACTTCTACCACCAAGAGACCCAGTACTTC. As protein: CASNFYHQETQYF.

The chain has TRBV11-3 and TRBJ1-5; D might be TRBD1 (6 bases). CDR1 SGHNT and CDR2 YENEEA come from the germline V gene. The CDR3 is 17 amino acids. The V and J ends lost 1 base and 0 bases respectively, with 13 bases between them. In DNA form, the CDR3 reads TGTGCCAGCAGCTTAGCAAGGGAAGGGGGTAGCAATCAGCCCCAGCATTTT. Residues: CASSLAREGGSNQPQHF. The full variable domain, rest sourced from reference TRBV11-3 and TRBJ1-5, is EAGVVQSPRYKIIEKKQPVAFWCNPISGHNTLYWYLQNLGQGPELLIRYENEEAVDDSQLPKDRFSAERLKGVDSTLKIQPAELGDSAVYLCASSLAREGGSNQPQHFGDGTRLSIL.

V usage is TRBV5-1 and J usage is TRBJ1-6; D is uncertain. Germline lookup yields CDR1 SGHRS and CDR2 YFSETQ. V dropped 0 bases and J dropped 5 bases, with 6 bases sitting between them. The CDR3 is 14 residues long. In DNA form, the CDR3 reads TGCGCCAGCAGCTTGGACATGGATAATTCACCCCTCCACTTT. Its protein product is CASSLDMDNSPLHF.

The V gene is TRBV5-1, the J gene TRBJ2-3; maybe TRBD1 (7 bases). The CDR3 contains 15 residues. The germline V and J ends were trimmed by 5 bases and 2 bases, with 15 bases remaining between them. Germline lookup yields CDR1 SGHRS and CDR2 YFSETQ. In DNA, the CDR3 is TGCGCCAGCAGGGGCGGGACAGCATTCACAGATACGCAGTATTTT. It translates to CASRGGTAFTDTQYF.

This chain links TRBV19 with TRBJ1-5, with 8 positions matching TRBD1. Germline assignment: CDR1 LNHDA and CDR2 SQIVND (reference sequence). The V gene end was trimmed by 9 bases and the J gene end by 5 bases; junction bases not matched to a gene: 3. This CDR3 has 12 amino acids. As DNA, the CDR3 is TGTGCCAGCCAGACAGGGGATCAGCCCCAGCATTTT. Its translation: CASQTGDQPQHF.

The rearrangement links TRBV28 to TRBJ1-6; TRBD1 matches 9 bases. Germline V gives CDR1 MDHEN, CDR2 SYDVKM. This CDR3 region has 14 residues. The V gene end was trimmed by 7 bases and the J gene end by 5 bases; junction bases not matched to a gene: 3. This CDR3 is CASKGTGNNSPLHF. In DNA, the CDR3 is TGTGCCAGCAAAGGGACAGGGAATAATTCACCCCTCCACTTT.

The genes are TRBV9 and TRBJ2-7, with D perhaps TRBD1 (5 bases). Between the trimmed V and J ends, which lost 0 bases and 4 bases, there was a span of 11 bases. This CDR3 has 14 amino acids. From germline, CDR1 is SGDLS and CDR2 YYNGEE. The CDR3 spells CASSVGRRTYEQYF. Here the CDR3 DNA reads TGTGCCAGCAGCGTAGGGCGCCGGACATACGAGCAGTACTTC.

The DNA for the CDR3 is TGTGCCAGCAGCCAAGGAGCCCCCTACTATGGCTACACCTTC. This sequence encodes CASSQGAPYYGYTF. This chain connects TRBV14 to TRBJ1-2; no firm D call. Looked up from germline, CDR1 is SGHDN and CDR2 is FVKESK. The V and J ends lost 1 base and 3 bases respectively, with 9 bases between them. The CDR3 totals 14 residues.

The chain joins TRBV18 to TRBJ2-7, with 7 nucleotides matching TRBD1. CDR1 KGHSH and CDR2 LQKENI come from the germline V gene. CDR3 length: 16 residues. The V segment lost 1 base and the J segment 4 bases; nucleotides outside the gene matches: 10. The CDR3 coding sequence is TGTGCCAGCTCACCACTCACCGGGACAGATATTTACGAGCAGTACTTC. Translated: CASSPLTGTDIYEQYF.

The V call is TRBV5-1, the J call TRBJ1-1; the D gene is possibly TRBD1 (5 bases). Germline CDR1 reads SGHRS; CDR2 reads YFSETQ. The CDR3 totals 20 residues. Trimming pared 0 bases from V and 3 bases from J, leaving 27 bases between. The CDR3 DNA follows: TGCGCCAGCAGCTTGGTCGGGGCAGGGCGGGGAGTCGGGAGGGACACTGAAGCTTTCTTT. The encoded protein is CASSLVGAGRGVGRDTEAFF.

The chain combines TRBV6-5 with TRBJ1-1; 7 bases map to TRBD1. CDR1 and CDR2 (germline): MNHEY, SVGAGI. This CDR3 spans 12 amino acids. With V trimmed by 6 bases and J by 7 bases, 5 bases remained unmatched. This chain's CDR3 is CASRQGPFEAFF. CDR3 DNA: TGTGCCAGCAGACAGGGGCCTTTTGAAGCTTTCTTT.

The gene calls are TRBV5-3 and TRBJ1-5; 9 nucleotides match TRBD1. TRBV5-3 has ORF status, its function being uncertain. The J segment lost 5 bases and the V segment lost 1 base, leaving 1 base of the junction unmatched. The CDR3 length is 14 residues. The CDR3 DNA follows: TGTGCCAGAAGCTTGAGGGACAGGGATCAGCCCCAGCATTTT. Its translation is CARSLRDRDQPQHF.